The clone carrying this T cell receptor beta chain was detected ten times or more. CDR1 is SGHNT, CDR2 YYREEE, per germline (reference sequence). V gave up 0 bases and J gave up 6 bases, with 18 bases separating them. The CDR3 extends over 16 amino acids. Amplification of the TCR beta CDR3 (from genomic DNA) was done by two-round multiplex PCR. The first round of PCR was done with primers that matched each TRBV and TRBJ gene. Universal primers were used for second-round PCR. TCRdb passed the multiplex PCR reads through MiXCR, listing each CDR3 protein once. The table records fewer than 20,000 distinct CDR3 sequences, approximately 15% of them present only once. This entry is derived from a study of prognosis after radiotherapy for stage I lung cancer. About the study: After radiotherapy, distant metastases were seen in four patients (median roughly 7 months), and no significant progression was seen in over 12.

Node negativity on CT and PET/CT was present in all patients, alongside an absence of prior chemotherapy, radiotherapy or other malignancies. Source: PBMCs, taken before or after stereotactic body radiation therapy (not recorded which). The rearrangement links TRBV5-4 to TRBJ1-2; weak D call: TRBD1 (6 bases). The TCR was taken from a donor over 45 with non-small cell lung cancer. CDR3 protein: CASSLELGANPDGYTF. The CDR3, as DNA: TGTGCCAGCAGCTTGGAACTGGGGGCGAATCCCGATGGCTACACCTTC. Full variable domain (rest looked up from reference TRBV5-4 and TRBJ1-2): ETGVTQSPTHLIKTRGQQVTLRCSSQSGHNTVSWYQQALGQGPQFIFQYYREEENGRGNFPPRFSGLQFPNYSSELNVNALELDDSALYLCASSLELGANPDGYTFGSGTRLTVV.